This T cell receptor (beta chain) was documented in a study of monozygotic twins with cystic fibrosis. Study information: Library input was 2.5 to 3 micrograms of fragmented DNA, with 15 PCR cycles. Study-wide points: Nucleotide-identical clonotype sharing was significantly higher within monozygotic CF twin pairs than between unrelated CF individuals. V usage most resembled the co-twin in 13 of 16 pairs.

V was trimmed by 5 bases and J by 3 bases, leaving 11 bases between them. The CDR3 totals 14 residues. Looked up from germline, CDR1 is SGHTA and CDR2 is FQGNSA. As to this clone: Antigen unknown.

Clones were sequenced by immunoSEQ multiplex PCR, and TCRdb holds only the in-frame ones, with some missing. The data hold tens of thousands of clones, with about 97% observed a single time. The sequence derives from a girl aged 5 to 17 with cystic fibrosis. The material sequenced was blood. This sequence joins TRBV7-2 and TRBJ1-5, with D maybe TRBD1 (5 bases). This chain's CDR3 is CASSLAGINQPQHF. Here the CDR3 DNA reads TGTGCCAGCAGCCTGGCAGGGATCAATCAGCCCCAGCATTTT.